A single sample gave rise to the 30 T cell receptor beta chains below, sequenced in a study of blood T cell repertoires in COVID-19. Measured with immunoSEQ multiplex PCR; TCRdb has only the in-frame clones, and not every one. The sample yields approximately 49,000 clones, approximately 84% seen once. Material: peripheral blood. The receptor source for this set is a middle-aged man with acute or convalescent COVID-19.

This clone was detected only a few times. The gene calls are TRBV7-9 and TRBJ1-1; 7 bases match TRBD1. The CDR3 runs 15 residues. V gave up 5 bases and J gave up 2 bases; unmatched junction bases: 8. CDR1 is SEHNR and CDR2 is FQNEAQ in the germline V gene (reference sequence). The CDR3 sequence is CASSPPDRDNTEAFF. DNA for the CDR3: TGTGCCAGCAGCCCACCCGACAGGGATAACACTGAAGCTTTCTTT.

The chain is built from TRBV24-1 and TRBJ1-5; a possible D gene is TRBD1 (6 bases). This CDR3 comprises 13 residues. CDR1 and CDR2 from the germline V gene are KGHDR and SFDVKD. The V and J ends lost 9 bases and 1 base respectively, with 9 bases between them. The CDR3 DNA follows: TGTGCCACCCAGGGGACGAGCAATCAGCCCCAGCATTTT. Its protein product is CATQGTSNQPQHF.

The chain carries TRBV6-6 and TRBJ1-5; D is uncertain. CDR3 length: 12 residues. Germline CDR1 and CDR2: MNHNY and SVGAGI (reference sequence). V was pared by 6 bases and J by 5 bases, with 8 bases between. The DNA for the CDR3 is TGTGCCAGCAGATCCCCCGATCAGCCCCAGCATTTT. Its translation: CASRSPDQPQHF.

V usage is TRBV7-9 and J usage is TRBJ1-1, with 7 nucleotides matching TRBD1. V trimming: 2 bases; J trimming: 3 bases; junction bases outside the gene matches: 0. There are 13 residues in the CDR3. The germline V gene has CDR1 SEHNR and CDR2 FQNEAQ (reference sequence). CDR3 nucleotide sequence: TGTGCCAGCAGCTTACAGGGGGACACTGAAGCTTTCTTT. It translates to CASSLQGDTEAFF.

The chain couples TRBV6-4 to TRBJ2-5; D perhaps matches TRBD2 (5 bases). Trimming took off 6 bases at V and 5 bases at J, with 13 bases between the two ends. Germline CDR1 is MRHNA and CDR2 is SNTAGT. The CDR3 has 13 residues. CDR3 DNA sequence: TGTGCCAGCAGCGAAACTAGTGAGGAGACCCAGTACTTC. It translates to CASSETSEETQYF.

The chain links TRBV27 to TRBJ1-5, with a weak D call TRBD1 (5 bases). CDR1 and CDR2 (germline): MNHEY, SMNVEV (reference sequence). The V end was cut by 2 bases, the J end by 0 bases, with 8 bases between. This CDR3 has 15 residues. The CDR3 is CASSLQGLSNQPQHF. CDR3 bases: TGTGCCAGCAGTTTACAGGGACTTAGCAATCAGCCCCAGCATTTT.

The chain employs TRBV7-8 and TRBJ1-5, with D perhaps matching TRBD1 (5 bases). V was shortened by 0 bases and J by 7 bases, with 16 bases between the two germline ends. Per germline, CDR1 SGHVS and CDR2 FQNEAQ. The CDR3 spans 16 residues. The CDR3 coding sequence is TGTGCCAGCAGCTTAGCGAGGGGAGGTGGAAGACAGCCCCAGCATTTT. Translated, it gives CASSLARGGGRQPQHF.

As to this clone: Other nucleotide sequences in the sample specify the same CDR3. The chain links TRBV11-3 to TRBJ2-1, with D possibly being TRBD2 (6 bases). Deletions cut 6 bases from V and 4 bases from J, with 13 bases between. Looked up from germline, CDR1 is SGHNT and CDR2 is YENEEA. There are 14 residues in the CDR3. This CDR3 is CASSSGGLYNEQFF. Written as DNA, the CDR3 is TGTGCCAGCAGTTCTGGGGGACTGTACAATGAGCAGTTCTTC.

This rearrangement joins TRBV18 to TRBJ1-1; the D gene is possibly TRBD1 (6 bases). The V end lost 2 bases, the J end lost 4 bases, and 14 bases lay between the germline ends. In germline, CDR1 is KGHSH, CDR2 LQKENI. The CDR3 contains 15 residues. The CDR3 bases are TGTGCCAGCTCACCAACCGCAGTGGACAGCACTGAAGCTTTCTTT. This codes for CASSPTAVDSTEAFF.

This chain connects TRBV7-8 to TRBJ1-3, with a weak D call TRBD1 (6 bases). The length of the CDR3 is 14 residues. Per the germline V gene, CDR1 is SGHVS and CDR2 is FQNEAQ. V dropped 6 bases and J dropped 0 bases, with 9 bases sitting between them. CDR3 in DNA: TGTGCCAGCAGGAGGGGGAGCTCTGGAAACACCATATATTTT. The encoded protein is CASRRGSSGNTIYF.

V is TRBV7-9 and J is TRBJ2-7; 8 nucleotides agree with TRBD1. The CDR3 contains 14 residues. From germline, CDR1 is SEHNR and CDR2 FQNEAQ (reference sequence). V was clipped by 5 bases and J by 6 bases; unmatched bases: 9. DNA of the CDR3: TGTGCCAGCAGCCCAGGGACAGGCGCCCGCGAGCAGTACTTC. This translates into CASSPGTGAREQYF.

The chain uses TRBV2 and TRBJ1-5; D not certain. Trimming took 1 base from V and 1 from J, leaving 5 bases between them. The CDR3 length is 14 residues. CDR1 and CDR2 (germline): SNHLY, FYNNEI. CDR3: CASSEGQSNQPQHF. The CDR3, as DNA: TGTGCCAGCAGTGAAGGTCAGAGCAATCAGCCCCAGCATTTT.

This chain connects TRBV10-3 to TRBJ1-5; TRBD1 aligns across 7 bases. V was pared by 10 bases and J by 4 bases, with 10 bases of the junction left unmatched. In germline, CDR1 is ENHRY, CDR2 SYGVKD. This CDR3 comprises 14 residues. The CDR3 DNA is TGTGCCACACAGGGGAGTGGAAATAATCAGCCCCAGCATTTT. Amino acid sequence: CATQGSGNNQPQHF.

This sequence joins TRBV7-9 and TRBJ2-1; no definite D call. CDR1 and CDR2 from the germline V gene are SEHNR and FQNEAQ (reference sequence). V lost 3 bases and J 7 bases, leaving 10 bases between the germline ends. This CDR3 is 13 amino acids long. DNA for the CDR3: TGTGCCAGCAGCTTGGCAAGCAGGAATGAGCAGTTCTTC. It codes for CASSLASRNEQFF. The full variable domain, rest sourced from reference TRBV7-9 and TRBJ2-1, is DTGVSQNPRHKITKRGQNVTFRCDPISEHNRLYWYRQTLGQGPEFLTYFQNEAQLEKSRLLSDRFSAERPKGSFSTLEIQRTEQGDSAMYLCASSLASRNEQFFGPGTRLTVL.

For the CDR3, the DNA is TGCGCCAGCAGCTTGGCCGCGGCAGATACGCAGTATTTT. Its translation is CASSLAAADTQYF. The chain couples TRBV5-1 to TRBJ2-3; no reliable D call. The CDR3 sequence is 13 residues long. V lost 0 bases, J lost 4 bases, and 6 bases lay in between. The germline V gene encodes CDR1 SGHRS and CDR2 YFSETQ.

The chain links TRBV28 to TRBJ2-7; D is perhaps TRBD1 (6 bases). The CDR3 spans 16 residues. CDR1 and CDR2 (germline): MDHEN, SYDVKM. The V gene lost 7 bases and the J gene lost 2 bases, with 21 bases spanning the gap. CDR3 bases: TGTGCCAGCACCCACCCCCACAGGGATGGGGCCTACGAGCAGTACTTC. Translated, it gives CASTHPHRDGAYEQYF.

J is TRBJ2-1 and V is TRBV7-4, with 7 bases matching TRBD2. CDR3 length equals 15 residues. V trimming: 2 bases; J trimming: 3 bases; junction bases outside the gene matches: 4. Germline lookup yields CDR1 SGHVT and CDR2 SQSDAQ. CDR3 sequence (DNA): TGTGCCAGCAGCTTATTTTGCGGGAGCTACAATGAGCAGTTCTTC. The encoded protein is CASSLFCGSYNEQFF.

The J gene is TRBJ2-7, the V gene TRBV5-4; 9 nucleotides agree with TRBD1. This CDR3 has 14 amino acids. Germline V gene sequence: CDR1 SGHNT, CDR2 YYREEE (reference sequence). Unmatched junction bases numbered 3, after V lost 3 bases and J lost 2 bases. DNA of the CDR3: TGTGCCAGCAGCTCGACAGGGGGGACCTACGAGCAGTACTTC. It yields the protein CASSSTGGTYEQYF.

V usage is TRBV6-5 and J usage is TRBJ1-5; D call uncertain. The CDR3 contains 13 residues. CDR1 is MNHEY, CDR2 SVGAGI, per germline. V was clipped by 9 bases and J by 6 bases, with 15 bases between them. CDR3 loop: CASGRAGSQPQHF. In DNA, the CDR3 is TGTGCCAGTGGACGCGCGGGGAGTCAGCCCCAGCATTTT.

The V call is TRBV7-9, the J call TRBJ1-2; 8 bases match TRBD1. V was pared by 4 bases and J by 4 bases, with 8 bases of the junction left unmatched. CDR1 and CDR2 from the germline V gene are SEHNR and FQNEAQ (reference sequence). This CDR3 has 15 amino acids. CDR3 in DNA: TGTGCCAGCAGCTCAGGACAGGGAGGGGCCTATGGCTACACCTTC. Protein product: CASSSGQGGAYGYTF.

The chain's CDR3 is CASSQEGTLGYGYTF. The CDR3 coding sequence is TGTGCCAGCAGCCAAGAGGGGACTCTCGGCTATGGCTACACCTTC. The rearrangement links TRBV3-1 (or the pseudogene TRBV3-2) to TRBJ1-2; a weak D match, TRBD1 (5 bases). Germline CDR1 LGHDT, CDR2 YNNKEL (reference sequence). V gave up 0 bases and J gave up 4 bases, with 12 bases separating them. There are 15 residues in the CDR3.

The gene calls are TRBV4-2 and TRBJ1-4, with a weak D call TRBD1 (5 bases). V lost 0 bases and J 0 bases, leaving 17 bases between the germline ends. There are 19 residues in the CDR3. The V gene's germline CDR1 is LGHNA and CDR2 YNFKEQ. The CDR3 sequence: CASSQDPGRGVATNEKLFF. DNA for the CDR3: TGTGCCAGCAGCCAAGATCCTGGGAGGGGTGTCGCAACTAATGAAAAACTGTTTTTT.

The chain employs TRBV4-1 and TRBJ1-1, with 10 bases that match TRBD1. The CDR3 is made up of 15 amino acids. Germline lookup yields CDR1 MGHRA and CDR2 YSYEKL. J gave up 4 bases and V 2 bases, and 4 bases lay outside the gene matches. In DNA form, the CDR3 reads TGCGCCAGCAGCCAAAAGGGACAGGGGAGCACTGAAGCTTTCTTT. Translation gives CASSQKGQGSTEAFF.

This clone has just one count. The chain is built from TRBV27 and TRBJ2-2, with 7 positions matching TRBD1. The CDR3 is 15 amino acids. Germline assignment: CDR1 MNHEY and CDR2 SMNVEV (reference sequence). The V gene end was trimmed by 6 bases and the J gene end by 2 bases; junction bases not matched to a gene: 6. The CDR3 DNA is TGTGCCAGCAGCTTGGACAGGAGAAACACCGGGGAGCTGTTTTTT. The encoded protein is CASSLDRRNTGELFF.

The gene calls are TRBV13 and TRBJ2-1; TRBD1 agrees at 10 bases. V trimming: 5 bases; J trimming: 2 bases; junction bases outside the gene matches: 6. The CDR3 sequence is 16 residues long. Looked up from germline, CDR1 is PRHDT and CDR2 is FYEKMQ (reference sequence). For the CDR3, the DNA is TGTGCCAGCAGCGTTACCGGGACAGGGGCCTACAATGAGCAGTTCTTC. Protein product: CASSVTGTGAYNEQFF.

J is TRBJ1-2 and V is TRBV7-3; D is perhaps TRBD1 (5 bases). V lost 5 bases and J 2 bases, leaving 9 bases between the germline ends. CDR3 size: 13 residues. The germline CDR1 and CDR2 sequences are SGHTA and FQGTGA. The CDR3 sequence is CASSETENYGYTF. CDR3 bases: TGTGCCAGCAGCGAGACAGAGAACTATGGCTACACCTTC.

The V gene is TRBV13, the J gene TRBJ2-3; 12 bases align to TRBD2. V trimming: 3 bases; J trimming: 4 bases; junction bases outside the gene matches: 11. Germline V lookup: CDR1 PRHDT, CDR2 FYEKMQ (reference sequence). This CDR3 contains 18 residues. The CDR3 DNA sequence: TGTGCCAGCAGCTTCCTAGCGGGAGGGTTCCTTACCGCAGATACGCAGTATTTT. As protein: CASSFLAGGFLTADTQYF.

The chain joins TRBV28 to TRBJ2-7; D might be TRBD2 (6 bases). V shed 9 bases and J shed 0 bases, with 12 bases lying between them. Germline assignment: CDR1 MDHEN and CDR2 SYDVKM. This CDR3 region has 13 residues. This CDR3 reads CASSGTRSYEQYF. DNA of the CDR3: TGTGCCAGTTCCGGGACTCGCTCCTACGAGCAGTACTTC.

This clone showed up just a few times. This chain links TRBV6-1 with TRBJ2-1; D perhaps matches TRBD1 (5 bases). The V end lost 2 bases, the J end lost 9 bases, and 26 bases lay between the germline ends. Germline V gives CDR1 MNHNS, CDR2 SASEGT. The CDR3 consists of 18 residues. The CDR3 nucleotides are TGTGCCAGCAGTGAACCCCAGGACCTACGTAGGGGCCTCACTGAGCAGTTCTTC. This codes for CASSEPQDLRRGLTEQFF.

This chain links TRBV6-1 with TRBJ2-5; maybe TRBD2 (6 bases). The V and J ends lost 6 bases and 5 bases respectively, with 13 bases between them. The CDR3 is made up of 13 amino acids. Germline V gene sequence: CDR1 MNHNS, CDR2 SASEGT. This CDR3 is CASSGGLGETQYF. DNA for the CDR3: TGTGCCAGCAGCGGGGGTCTGGGGGAGACCCAGTACTTC.